The entry below describes one T cell receptor beta chain. Its antigen is unknown. The sample comes from a study of post-analysis software for immune sequencing data. General study points: Diversity measured as normalized Chao1 was significantly lower in multiple sclerosis patients than in controls.

TCR beta cDNA libraries included unique molecular identifiers. From approximately 0.95 to 9.8 million T cells, about 500,000 cDNA molecules were obtained. MiXCR was run by TCRdb on the PCR reads, yielding one entry per CDR3 protein. The table lists about 770,000 distinct CDR3 sequences, about 43% of them singletons. The receptor's source is a girl aged 5 to 17 with multiple sclerosis. Sequencing was performed on blood.

The DNA of the CDR3 is TGTGCCAGCAGCCAAGGACCGGACACTGAAGCTTTCTTT. It yields the protein CASSQGPDTEAFF. The chain has TRBV3-1 and TRBJ1-1; D unclear. The germline V gene has CDR1 LGHDT and CDR2 YNNKEL (reference sequence). The CDR3 contains 13 residues. Trimming took off 1 base at V and 3 bases at J, with 6 bases between the two ends.